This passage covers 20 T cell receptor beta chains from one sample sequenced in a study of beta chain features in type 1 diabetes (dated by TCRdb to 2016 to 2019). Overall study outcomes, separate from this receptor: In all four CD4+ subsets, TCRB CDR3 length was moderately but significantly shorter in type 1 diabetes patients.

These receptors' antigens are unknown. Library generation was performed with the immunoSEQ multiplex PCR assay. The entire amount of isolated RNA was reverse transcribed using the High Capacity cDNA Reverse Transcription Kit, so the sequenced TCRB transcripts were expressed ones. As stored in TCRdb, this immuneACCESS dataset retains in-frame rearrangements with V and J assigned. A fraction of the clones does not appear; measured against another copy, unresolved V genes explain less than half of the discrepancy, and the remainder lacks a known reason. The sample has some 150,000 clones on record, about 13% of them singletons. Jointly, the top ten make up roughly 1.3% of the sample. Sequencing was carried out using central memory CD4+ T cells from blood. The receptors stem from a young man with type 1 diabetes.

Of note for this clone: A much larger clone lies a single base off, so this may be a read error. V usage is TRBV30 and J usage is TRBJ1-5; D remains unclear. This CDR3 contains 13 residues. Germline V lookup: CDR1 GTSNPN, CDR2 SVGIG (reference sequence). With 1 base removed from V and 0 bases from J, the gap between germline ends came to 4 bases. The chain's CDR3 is CAWSGNSNQPQHF. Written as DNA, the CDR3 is TGTGCCTGGAGTGGGAATAGCAATCAGCCCCAGCATTTT.

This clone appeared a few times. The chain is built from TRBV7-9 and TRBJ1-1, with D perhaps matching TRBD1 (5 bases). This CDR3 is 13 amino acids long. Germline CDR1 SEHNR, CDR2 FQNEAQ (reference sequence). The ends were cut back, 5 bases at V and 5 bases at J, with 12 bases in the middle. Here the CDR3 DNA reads TGTGCCAGCAGCCCCTATGGGGGGACTGAAGCTTTCTTT. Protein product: CASSPYGGTEAFF. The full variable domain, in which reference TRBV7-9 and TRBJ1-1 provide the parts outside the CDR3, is DTGVSQNPRHKITKRGQNVTFRCDPISEHNRLYWYRQTLGQGPEFLTYFQNEAQLEKSRLLSDRFSAERPKGSFSTLEIQRTEQGDSAMYLCASSPYGGTEAFFGQGTRLTVV.

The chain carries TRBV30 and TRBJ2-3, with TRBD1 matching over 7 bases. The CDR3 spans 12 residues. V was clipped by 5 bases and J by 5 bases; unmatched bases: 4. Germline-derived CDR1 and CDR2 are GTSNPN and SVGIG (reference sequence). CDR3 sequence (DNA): TGTGCCTGGGCAACAGGGGAAGATACGCAGTATTTT. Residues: CAWATGEDTQYF.

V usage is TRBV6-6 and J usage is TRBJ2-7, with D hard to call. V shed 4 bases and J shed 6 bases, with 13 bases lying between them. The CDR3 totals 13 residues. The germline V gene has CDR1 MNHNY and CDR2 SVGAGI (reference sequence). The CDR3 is CASSSQPGREQYF. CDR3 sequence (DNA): TGTGCCAGCAGTTCCCAACCAGGACGCGAGCAGTACTTC.

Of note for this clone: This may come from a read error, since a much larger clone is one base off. This CDR3 is CASSTRPGPQETQYF. In nucleotides, the CDR3 is TGTGCCAGCAGCACAAGACCAGGACCCCAAGAGACCCAGTACTTC. The V call is TRBV7-9, the J call TRBJ2-5; D not resolved. The V gene lost 5 bases and the J gene lost 1 base, with 14 bases spanning the gap. Germline values: CDR1 SEHNR, CDR2 FQNEAQ (reference sequence). CDR3 length equals 15 residues.

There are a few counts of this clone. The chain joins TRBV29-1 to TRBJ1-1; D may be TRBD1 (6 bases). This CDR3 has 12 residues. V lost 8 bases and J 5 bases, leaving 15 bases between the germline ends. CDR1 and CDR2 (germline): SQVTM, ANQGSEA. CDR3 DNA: TGCAGCTCTATAAGGGGGGGAACTGAAGCTTTCTTT. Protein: CSSIRGGTEAFF.

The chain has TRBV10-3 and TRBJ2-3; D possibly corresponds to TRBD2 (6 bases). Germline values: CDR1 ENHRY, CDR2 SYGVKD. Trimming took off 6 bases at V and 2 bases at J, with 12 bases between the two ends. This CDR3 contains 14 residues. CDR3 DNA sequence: TGTGCCATCAGCTTGGGGGAGGACACAGATACGCAGTATTTT. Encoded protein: CAISLGEDTDTQYF.

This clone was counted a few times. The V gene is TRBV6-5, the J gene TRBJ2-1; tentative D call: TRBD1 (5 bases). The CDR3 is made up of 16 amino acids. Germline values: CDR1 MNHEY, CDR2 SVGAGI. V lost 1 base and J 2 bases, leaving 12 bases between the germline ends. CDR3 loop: CASSYFGAGPYNEQFF. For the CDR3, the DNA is TGTGCCAGCAGTTACTTTGGGGCAGGGCCCTACAATGAGCAGTTCTTC.

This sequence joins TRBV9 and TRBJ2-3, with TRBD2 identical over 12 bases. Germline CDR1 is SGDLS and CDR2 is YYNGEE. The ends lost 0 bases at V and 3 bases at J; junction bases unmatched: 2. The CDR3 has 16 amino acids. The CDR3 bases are TGTGCCAGCAGCGTAGCTAGCGGGGGGGATACAGATACGCAGTATTTT. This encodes CASSVASGGDTDTQYF.

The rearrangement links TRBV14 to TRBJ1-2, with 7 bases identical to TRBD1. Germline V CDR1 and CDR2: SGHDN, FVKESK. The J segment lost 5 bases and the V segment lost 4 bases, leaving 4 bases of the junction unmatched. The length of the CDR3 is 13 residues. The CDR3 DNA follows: TGTGCCAGCAGCCTCGACAGGGCGTATGGCTACACCTTC. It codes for CASSLDRAYGYTF.

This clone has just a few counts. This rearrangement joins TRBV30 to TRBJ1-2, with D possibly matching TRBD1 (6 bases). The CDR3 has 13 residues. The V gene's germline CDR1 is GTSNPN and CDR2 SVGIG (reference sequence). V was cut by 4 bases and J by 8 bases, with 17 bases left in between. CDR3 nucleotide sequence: TGTGCCTGGATATTGGACAGCCCTGGAGGCTACACCTTC. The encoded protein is CAWILDSPGGYTF.

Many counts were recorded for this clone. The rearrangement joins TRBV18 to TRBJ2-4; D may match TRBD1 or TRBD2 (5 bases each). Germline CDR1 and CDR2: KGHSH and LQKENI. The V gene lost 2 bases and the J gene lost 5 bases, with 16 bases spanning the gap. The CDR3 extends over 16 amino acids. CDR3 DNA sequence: TGTGCCAGCTCACCAATGGGACGTCAGATTGAAAACATTCAGTACTTC. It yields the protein CASSPMGRQIENIQYF.

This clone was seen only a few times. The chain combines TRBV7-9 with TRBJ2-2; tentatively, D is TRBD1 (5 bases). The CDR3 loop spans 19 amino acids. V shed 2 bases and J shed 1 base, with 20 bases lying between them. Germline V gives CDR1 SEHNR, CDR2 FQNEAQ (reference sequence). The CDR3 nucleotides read TGTGCCAGCAGCTTAAGTGTGGACACGGGCCCAGGGAACACCGGGGAGCTGTTTTTT. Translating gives CASSLSVDTGPGNTGELFF.

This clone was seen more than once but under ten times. Written as DNA, the CDR3 is TGTGCCAGCAGCCAAGATCCCCACAGGGAAAAGGGTGGAAACACCATATATTTT. Translation gives CASSQDPHREKGGNTIYF. The genes are TRBV14 and TRBJ1-3; weak D call: TRBD1 (6 bases). Trimming pared 0 bases from V and 3 bases from J, leaving 18 bases between. CDR3 length equals 18 residues. Germline-derived CDR1 and CDR2 are SGHDN and FVKESK. Using reference TRBV14 and TRBJ1-3 for the parts outside the CDR3, the full variable domain is EAGVTQFPSHSVIEKGQTVTLRCDPISGHDNLYWYRRVMGKEIKFLLHFVKESKQDESGMPNNRFLAERTGGTYSTLKVQPAELEDSGVYFCASSQDPHREKGGNTIYFGEGSWLTVV.

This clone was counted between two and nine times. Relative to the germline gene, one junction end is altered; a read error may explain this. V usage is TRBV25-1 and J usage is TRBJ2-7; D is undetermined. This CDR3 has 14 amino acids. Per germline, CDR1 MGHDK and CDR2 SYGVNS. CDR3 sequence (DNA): TGTGCCAGCAGTGAATCAAAGACCCTCCTTTCTCCTCACTTC. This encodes CASSESKTLLSPHF.

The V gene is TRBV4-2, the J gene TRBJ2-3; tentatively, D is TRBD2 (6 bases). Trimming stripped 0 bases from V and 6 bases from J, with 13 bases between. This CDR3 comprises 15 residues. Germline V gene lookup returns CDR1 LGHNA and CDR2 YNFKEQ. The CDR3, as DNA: TGTGCCAGCAGCCAAGACGGAGGGTCCTCGGATACGCAGTATTTT. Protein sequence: CASSQDGGSSDTQYF.

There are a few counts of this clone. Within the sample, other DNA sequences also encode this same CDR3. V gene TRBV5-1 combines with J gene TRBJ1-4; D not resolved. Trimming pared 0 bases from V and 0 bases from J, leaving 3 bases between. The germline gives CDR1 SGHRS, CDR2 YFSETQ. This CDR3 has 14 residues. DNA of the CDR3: TGCGCCAGCAGCTTGGCATCAACTAATGAAAAACTGTTTTTT. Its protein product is CASSLASTNEKLFF.

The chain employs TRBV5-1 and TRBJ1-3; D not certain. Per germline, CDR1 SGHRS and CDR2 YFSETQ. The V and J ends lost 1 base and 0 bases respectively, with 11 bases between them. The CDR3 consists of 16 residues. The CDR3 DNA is TGCGCCAGCAGCTTGTCAGTACAACTCTCTGGAAACACCATATATTTT. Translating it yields CASSLSVQLSGNTIYF.

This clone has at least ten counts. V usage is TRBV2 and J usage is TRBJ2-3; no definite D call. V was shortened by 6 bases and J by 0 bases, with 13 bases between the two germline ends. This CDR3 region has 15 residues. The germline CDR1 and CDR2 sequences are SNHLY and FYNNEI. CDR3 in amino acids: CASSYMLGSTDTQYF. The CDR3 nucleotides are TGTGCCAGCAGCTATATGTTAGGGAGCACAGATACGCAGTATTTT.

CDR3 sequence reads: CASSERAGVETQYF. CDR3 DNA: TGTGCCAGCAGTGAACGTGCGGGCGTTGAGACCCAGTACTTC. The chain has TRBV6-1 and TRBJ2-5, with TRBD2 as a possible D gene (5 bases). The CDR3 totals 14 residues. The germline V gene has CDR1 MNHNS and CDR2 SASEGT. The V and J ends lost 2 bases and 5 bases respectively, with 12 bases between them.